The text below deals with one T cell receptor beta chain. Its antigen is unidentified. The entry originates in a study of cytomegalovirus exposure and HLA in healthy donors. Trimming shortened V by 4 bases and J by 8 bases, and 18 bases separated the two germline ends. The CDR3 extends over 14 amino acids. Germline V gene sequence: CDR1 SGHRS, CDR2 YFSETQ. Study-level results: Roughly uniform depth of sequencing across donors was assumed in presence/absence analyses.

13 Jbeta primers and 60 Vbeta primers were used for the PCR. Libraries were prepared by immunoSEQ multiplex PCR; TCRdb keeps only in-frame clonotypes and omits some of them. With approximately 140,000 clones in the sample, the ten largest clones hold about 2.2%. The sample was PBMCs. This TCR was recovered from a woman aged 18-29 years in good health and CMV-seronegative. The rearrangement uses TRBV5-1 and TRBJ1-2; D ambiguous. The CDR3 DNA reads TGCGCCAGCAGCGCGACAACCGGGCAGCGGGGCTACACCTTC. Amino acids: CASSATTGQRGYTF.